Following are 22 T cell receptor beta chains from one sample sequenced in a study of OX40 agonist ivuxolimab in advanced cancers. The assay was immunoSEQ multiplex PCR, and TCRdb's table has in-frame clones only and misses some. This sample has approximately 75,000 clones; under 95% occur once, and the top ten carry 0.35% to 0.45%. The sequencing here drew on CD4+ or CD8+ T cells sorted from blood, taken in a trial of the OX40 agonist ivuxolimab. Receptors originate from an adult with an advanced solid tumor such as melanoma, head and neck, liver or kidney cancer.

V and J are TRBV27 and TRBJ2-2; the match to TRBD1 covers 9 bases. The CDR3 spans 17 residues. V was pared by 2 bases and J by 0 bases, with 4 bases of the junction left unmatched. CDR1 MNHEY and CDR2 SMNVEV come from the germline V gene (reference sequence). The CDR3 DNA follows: TGTGCCAGCAGTTTACACGGACAGGGGACGAACACCGGGGAGCTGTTTTTT. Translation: CASSLHGQGTNTGELFF.

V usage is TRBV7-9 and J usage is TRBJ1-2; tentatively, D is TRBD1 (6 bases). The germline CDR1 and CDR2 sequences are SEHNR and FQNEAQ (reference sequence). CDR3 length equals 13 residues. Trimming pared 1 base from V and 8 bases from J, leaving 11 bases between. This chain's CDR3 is CASSLDGTHGYTF. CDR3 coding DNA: TGTGCCAGCAGCTTAGACGGGACACACGGCTACACCTTC.

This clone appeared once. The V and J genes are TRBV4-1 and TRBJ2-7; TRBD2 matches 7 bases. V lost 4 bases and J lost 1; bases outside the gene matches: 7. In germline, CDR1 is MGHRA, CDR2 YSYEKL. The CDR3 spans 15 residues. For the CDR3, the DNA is TGCGCCAGCAGCCCTTCGACTAGCCGTTCCTACGAGCAGTACTTC. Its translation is CASSPSTSRSYEQYF.

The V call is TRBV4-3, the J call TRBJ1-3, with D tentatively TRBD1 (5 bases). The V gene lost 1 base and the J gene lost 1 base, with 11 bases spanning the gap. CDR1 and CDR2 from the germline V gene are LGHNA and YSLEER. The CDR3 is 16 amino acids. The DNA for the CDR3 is TGCGCCAGCAGCCAAGTCCCAGGGCAATCTGGAAACACCATATATTTT. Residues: CASSQVPGQSGNTIYF.

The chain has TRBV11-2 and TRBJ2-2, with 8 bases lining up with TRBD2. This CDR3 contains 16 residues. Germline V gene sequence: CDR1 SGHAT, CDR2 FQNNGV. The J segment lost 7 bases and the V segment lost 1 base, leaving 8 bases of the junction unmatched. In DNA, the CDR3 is TGTGCCAGCAGCTTAGGCAGCGGGAGAGTGGACGGGGAGCTGTTTTTT. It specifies CASSLGSGRVDGELFF. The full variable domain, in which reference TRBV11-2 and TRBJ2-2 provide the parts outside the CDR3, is EAGVAQSPRYKIIEKRQSVAFWCNPISGHATLYWYQQILGQGPKLLIQFQNNGVVDDSQLPKDRFSAERLKGVDSTLKIQPAKLEDSAVYLCASSLGSGRVDGELFFGEGSRLTVL.

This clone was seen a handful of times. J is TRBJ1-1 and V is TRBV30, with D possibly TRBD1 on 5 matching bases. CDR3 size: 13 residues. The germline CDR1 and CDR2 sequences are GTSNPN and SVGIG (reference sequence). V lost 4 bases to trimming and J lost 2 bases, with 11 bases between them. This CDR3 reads CAWMGTGNTEAFF. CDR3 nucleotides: TGTGCCTGGATGGGGACGGGAAACACTGAAGCTTTCTTT.

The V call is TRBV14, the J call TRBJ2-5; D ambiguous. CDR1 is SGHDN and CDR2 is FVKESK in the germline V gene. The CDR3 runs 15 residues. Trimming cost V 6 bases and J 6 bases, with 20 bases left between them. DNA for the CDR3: TGTGCCAGCAGTCCGACGGGCAGCAGCCTAAAGACCCAGTACTTC. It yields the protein CASSPTGSSLKTQYF.

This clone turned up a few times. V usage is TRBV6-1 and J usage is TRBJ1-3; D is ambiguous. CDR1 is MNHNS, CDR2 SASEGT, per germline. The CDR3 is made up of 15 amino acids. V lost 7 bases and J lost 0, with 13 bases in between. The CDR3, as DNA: TGTGCCAGCAAGGCAGAGCCTTCCTCTGGAAACACCATATATTTT. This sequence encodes CASKAEPSSGNTIYF.

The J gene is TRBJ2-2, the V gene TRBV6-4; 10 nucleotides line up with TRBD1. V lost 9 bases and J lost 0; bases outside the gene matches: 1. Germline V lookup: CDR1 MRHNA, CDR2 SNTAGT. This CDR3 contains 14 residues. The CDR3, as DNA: TGTGCCAGTGGACAGGGGGCGAACACCGGGGAGCTGTTTTTT. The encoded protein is CASGQGANTGELFF.

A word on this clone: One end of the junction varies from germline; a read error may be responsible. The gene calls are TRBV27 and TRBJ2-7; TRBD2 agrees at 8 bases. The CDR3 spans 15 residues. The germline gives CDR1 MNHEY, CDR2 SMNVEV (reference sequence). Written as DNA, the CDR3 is TGTGCCAGCGGTTTCCGGCGGGAGGCGTCCTACGAGCAGTACTTC. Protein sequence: CASGFRREASYEQYF.

Here the CDR3 reads CASSPNSLTNTDTQYF. As DNA, the CDR3 is TGTGCCAGCTCACCAAATAGCTTAACCAACACAGATACGCAGTATTTT. The chain employs TRBV18 and TRBJ2-3, with D unresolved. V shed 2 bases and J shed 2 bases, with 14 bases lying between them. The CDR3 runs to 16 residues. CDR1 and CDR2 (germline): KGHSH, LQKENI. Filled out from reference TRBV18 and TRBJ2-3, the complete variable domain reads NAGVMQNPRHLVRRRGQEARLRCSPMKGHSHVYWYRQLPEEGLKFMVYLQKENIIDESGMPKERFSAEFPKEGPSILRIQQVVRGDSAAYFCASSPNSLTNTDTQYFGPGTRLTVL.

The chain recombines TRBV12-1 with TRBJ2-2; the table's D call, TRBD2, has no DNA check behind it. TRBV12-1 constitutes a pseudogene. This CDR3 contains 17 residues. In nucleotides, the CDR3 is TGTGCCAGCAGCTATATCCCCCGGGGGGCGAACACCGGGGAGCTGTTTTTT. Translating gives CASSYIPRGANTGELFF.

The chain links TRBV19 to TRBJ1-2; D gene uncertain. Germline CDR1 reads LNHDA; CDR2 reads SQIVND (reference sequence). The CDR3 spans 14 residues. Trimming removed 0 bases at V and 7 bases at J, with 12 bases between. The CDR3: CASSIDYPTSGYTF. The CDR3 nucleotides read TGTGCCAGTAGTATAGATTACCCGACATCTGGCTACACCTTC.

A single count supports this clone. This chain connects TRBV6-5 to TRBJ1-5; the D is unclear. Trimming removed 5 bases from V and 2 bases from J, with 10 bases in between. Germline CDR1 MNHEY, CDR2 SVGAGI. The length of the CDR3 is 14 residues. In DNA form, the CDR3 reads TGTGCCAGCAGTCCAGTCTCGGGCAATCAGCCCCAGCATTTT. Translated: CASSPVSGNQPQHF.

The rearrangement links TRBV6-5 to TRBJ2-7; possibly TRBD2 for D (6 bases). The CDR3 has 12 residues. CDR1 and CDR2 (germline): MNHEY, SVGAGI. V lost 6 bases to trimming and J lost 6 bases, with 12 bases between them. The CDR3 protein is CASRTTGGEQYF. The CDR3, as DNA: TGTGCCAGCAGAACGACCGGGGGCGAGCAGTACTTC.

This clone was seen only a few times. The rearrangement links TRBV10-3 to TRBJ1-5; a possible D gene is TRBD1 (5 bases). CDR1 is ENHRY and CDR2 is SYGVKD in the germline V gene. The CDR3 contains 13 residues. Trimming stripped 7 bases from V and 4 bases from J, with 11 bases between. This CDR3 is CAIKRGTNQPQHF. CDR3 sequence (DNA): TGTGCCATCAAGCGGGGCACGAATCAGCCCCAGCATTTT.

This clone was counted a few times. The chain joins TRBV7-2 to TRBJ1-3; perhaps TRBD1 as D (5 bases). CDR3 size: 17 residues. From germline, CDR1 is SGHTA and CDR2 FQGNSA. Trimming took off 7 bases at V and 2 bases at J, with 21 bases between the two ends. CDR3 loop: CASTPDSGERAGNTIYF. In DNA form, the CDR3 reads TGTGCCAGCACCCCGGATTCGGGGGAACGAGCTGGAAACACCATATATTTT.

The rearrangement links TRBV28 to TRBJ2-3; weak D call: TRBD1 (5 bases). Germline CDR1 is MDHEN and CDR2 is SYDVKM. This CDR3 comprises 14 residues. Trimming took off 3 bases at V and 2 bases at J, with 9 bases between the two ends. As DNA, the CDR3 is TGTGCCAGCAGTTTCCGACAGAACACAGATACGCAGTATTTT. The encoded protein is CASSFRQNTDTQYF.

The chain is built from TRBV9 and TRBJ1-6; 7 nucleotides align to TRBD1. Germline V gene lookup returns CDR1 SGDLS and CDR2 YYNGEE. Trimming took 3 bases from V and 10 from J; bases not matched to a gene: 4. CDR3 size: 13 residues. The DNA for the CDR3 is TGTGCCAGCAGCGAGGGACAGTACTCACCCCTCCACTTT. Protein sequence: CASSEGQYSPLHF.

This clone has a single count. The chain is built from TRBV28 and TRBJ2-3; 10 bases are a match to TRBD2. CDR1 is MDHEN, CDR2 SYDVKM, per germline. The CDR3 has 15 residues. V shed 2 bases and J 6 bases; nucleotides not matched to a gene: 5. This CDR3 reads CASSLPSGGRDTQYF. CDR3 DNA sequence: TGTGCCAGCAGTTTACCTAGCGGGGGTCGGGATACGCAGTATTTT.

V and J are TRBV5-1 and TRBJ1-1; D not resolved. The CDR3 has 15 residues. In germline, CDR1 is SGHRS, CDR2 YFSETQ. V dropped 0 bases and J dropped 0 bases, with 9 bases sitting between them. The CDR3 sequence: CASSLDATLNTEAFF. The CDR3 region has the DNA TGCGCCAGCAGCTTGGATGCGACATTGAACACTGAAGCTTTCTTT.

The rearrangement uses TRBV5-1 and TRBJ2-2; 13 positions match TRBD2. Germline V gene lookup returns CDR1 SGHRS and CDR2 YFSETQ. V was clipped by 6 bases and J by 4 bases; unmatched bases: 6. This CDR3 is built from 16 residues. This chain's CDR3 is CASTGGLAGTTGELFF. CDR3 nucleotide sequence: TGCGCCAGCACCGGGGGACTAGCGGGGACCACCGGGGAGCTGTTTTTT.